This TCR beta chain emerged from a study of OX40 agonist ivuxolimab in advanced cancers. For context, the study as a whole: Ivuxolimab, which targeted the costimulatory receptor OX40 (CD134), was an agonistic, fully human IgG2 monoclonal antibody. Intravenous ivuxolimab was administered to patients every 2 weeks at six dose levels: 0.01, 0.1, 0.3, 1.5, 3 and 10 mg/kg. Of the approximately 50 dose-escalation patients, hepatocellular carcinoma was present in around 19, melanoma in approximately 15, renal cell carcinoma in 9 and head and neck cancer in 9. The dose-escalation cohort was roughly 80% male with a mean age of about 58 years, ranging from about 23 to 85. Prior anti-PD-1, anti-PD-L1 or anti-CTLA-4 therapy was permitted, and approximately 41% of dose-escalation patients had received checkpoint inhibitors. Partial responses occurred in three dose-escalation patients: two with cutaneous melanoma and one with hepatocellular carcinoma. The purpose of peripheral TCRbeta sequencing was to test whether ivuxolimab changed TCR sequence diversity and led to clonal T-cell expansion. The monotherapy dose-escalation portion (N of about 49 patients) of the phase I ivuxolimab trial is reported in the paper.

What the research found in general, with its limitations: Clonal expansion of both CD4+ and CD8+ blood T cells was observed from baseline to week 6 at doses 0.1 to 3.0 mg/kg. In the 0.1-3.0 mg/kg groups, partial responders had among the lowest normalized peripheral clonal expansion, particularly in CD8+ T cells. Low levels of normalized T-cell clonal expansion were also seen in some patients who did not respond. After ivuxolimab, more expanded clones were found on average in CD8+ T cells than in CD4+ T cells. Which antigens the clonally expanded peripheral T cells were specific for was not determined.

The trial excluded patients who had a history of autoimmune disease or who were on systemic immunosuppression. Peripheral blood for TCR sequencing was collected from all dose cohorts at baseline, on cycle 4 day 1, and on cycle 7 day 1. Samples were obtained from an open-label, multicenter, first-in-human phase I dose-escalation trial of ivuxolimab. The trial enrolled adults with locally advanced or metastatic head and neck squamous cell, hepatocellular, melanoma or renal cell carcinoma. CD4+ and CD8+ T cells were sorted separately from peripheral blood before TCR sequencing. CDR1 is given as SGHTA and CDR2 as FQGTGA, both from the germline V gene. Trimming accounts for 3 bases at V and 2 bases at J, while the number of junction bases matched to no gene is 9. Including the terminal cysteine and phenylalanine, the CDR3 comprises 16 residues. Just CDR3 DNA is preserved here, 48 bases in frame from base 1.

For sequencing of the TCRbeta CDR3 region, genomic DNA was extracted from the sorted cells. TCRbeta CDR3 regions were sequenced using the immunoSEQ Assay. Imported from immuneACCESS, the table was reduced by TCRdb to in-frame sequences with V and J called. These copies leave out some clones; in studies compared against another copy, an unresolved V gene accounts for under half, and the cause of the remainder is not known. Within this sample are about 80,000 clones, with roughly 91% of them counted one time only. The ten largest clones capture 0.32% of the sample. With respect to this clone: What this receptor recognizes is not known. Per-base quality was not reported, and no clone a single base away is much larger than it.

Material: CD4+ or CD8+ T cells sorted from blood, obtained in a trial of the OX40 agonist ivuxolimab. The sequence is built from TRBV7-3 and TRBJ2-5, with 7 bases matching TRBD2. This TCR was sampled from an adult with an advanced solid tumor such as melanoma, head and neck, liver or kidney cancer. The nucleotide sequence reads TGTGCCAGCAGCTTCCTTGGGCTAGCGGAGCAAGAGACCCAGTACTTC. Its coded protein is CASSFLGLAEQETQYF.